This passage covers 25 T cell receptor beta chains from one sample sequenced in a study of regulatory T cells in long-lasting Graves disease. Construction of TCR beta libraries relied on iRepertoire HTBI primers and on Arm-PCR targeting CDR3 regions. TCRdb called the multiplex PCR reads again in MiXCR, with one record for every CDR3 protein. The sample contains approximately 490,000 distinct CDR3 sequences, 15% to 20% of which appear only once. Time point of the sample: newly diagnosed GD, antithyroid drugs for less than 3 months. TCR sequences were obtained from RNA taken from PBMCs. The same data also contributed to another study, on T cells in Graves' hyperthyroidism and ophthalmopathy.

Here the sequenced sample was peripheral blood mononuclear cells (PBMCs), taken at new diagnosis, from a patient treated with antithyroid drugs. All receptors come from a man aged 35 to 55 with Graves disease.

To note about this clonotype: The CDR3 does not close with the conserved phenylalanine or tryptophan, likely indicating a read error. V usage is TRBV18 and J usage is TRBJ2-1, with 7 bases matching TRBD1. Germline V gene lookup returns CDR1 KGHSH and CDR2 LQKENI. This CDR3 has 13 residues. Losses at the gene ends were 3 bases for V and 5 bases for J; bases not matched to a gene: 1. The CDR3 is CASSPGQDNEQFL. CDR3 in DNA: TGTGCCAGCTCACCTGGACAGGACAATGAGCAGTTCCTC.

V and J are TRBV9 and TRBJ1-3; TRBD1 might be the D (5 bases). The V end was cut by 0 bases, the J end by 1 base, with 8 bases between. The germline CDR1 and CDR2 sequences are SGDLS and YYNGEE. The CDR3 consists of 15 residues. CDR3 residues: CASSVETVSGNTIYF. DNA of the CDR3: TGTGCCAGCAGCGTAGAGACAGTGTCTGGAAACACCATATATTTT.

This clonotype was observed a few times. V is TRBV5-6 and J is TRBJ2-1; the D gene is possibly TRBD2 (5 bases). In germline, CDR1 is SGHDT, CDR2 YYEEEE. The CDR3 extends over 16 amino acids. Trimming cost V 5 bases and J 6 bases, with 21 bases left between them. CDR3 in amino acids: CASSQVGVGWTNEQFF. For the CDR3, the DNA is TGTGCCAGCAGTCAGGTGGGAGTGGGTTGGACCAATGAGCAGTTCTTC. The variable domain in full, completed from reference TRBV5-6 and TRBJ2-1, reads DAGVTQSPTHLIKTRGQQVTLRCSPKSGHDTVSWYQQALGQGPQFIFQYYEEEERQRGNFPDRFSGHQFPNYSSELNVNALLLGDSALYLCASSQVGVGWTNEQFFGPGTRLTVL.

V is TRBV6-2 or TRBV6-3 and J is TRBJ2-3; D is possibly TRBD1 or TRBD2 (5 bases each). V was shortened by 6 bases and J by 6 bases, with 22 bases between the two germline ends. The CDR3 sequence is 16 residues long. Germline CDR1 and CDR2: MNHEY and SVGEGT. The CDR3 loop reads CASREWDLNLRDTQYF. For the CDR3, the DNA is TGTGCCAGCAGGGAATGGGACCTTAACCTTCGGGATACGCAGTATTTT.

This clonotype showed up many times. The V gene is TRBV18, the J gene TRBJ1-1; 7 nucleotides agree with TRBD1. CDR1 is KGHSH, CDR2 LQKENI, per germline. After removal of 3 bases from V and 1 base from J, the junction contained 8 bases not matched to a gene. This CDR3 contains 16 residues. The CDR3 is CASSPSQTGRNTEAFF. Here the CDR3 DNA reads TGTGCCAGCTCACCCTCGCAGACAGGGCGGAACACTGAAGCTTTCTTT. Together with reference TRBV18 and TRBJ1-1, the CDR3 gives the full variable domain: NAGVMQNPRHLVRRRGQEARLRCSPMKGHSHVYWYRQLPEEGLKFMVYLQKENIIDESGMPKERFSAEFPKEGPSILRIQQVVRGDSAAYFCASSPSQTGRNTEAFFGQGTRLTVV.

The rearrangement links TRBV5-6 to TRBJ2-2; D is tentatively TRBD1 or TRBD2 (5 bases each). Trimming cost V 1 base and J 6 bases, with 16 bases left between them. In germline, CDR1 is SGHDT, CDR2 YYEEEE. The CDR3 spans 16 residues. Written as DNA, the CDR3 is TGTGCCAGCAGCTTGTTGGGACGGGCTCTCGCCGGGGAGCTGTTTTTT. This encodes CASSLLGRALAGELFF.

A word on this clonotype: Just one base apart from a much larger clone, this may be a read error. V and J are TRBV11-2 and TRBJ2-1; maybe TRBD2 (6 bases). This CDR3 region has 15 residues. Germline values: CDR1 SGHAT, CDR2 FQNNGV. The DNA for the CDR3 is TGTGCCTGCAGCCGGCAGGAGGGCCGCGTTAATGAGCAGTTCTTC. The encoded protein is CACSRQEGRVNEQFF.

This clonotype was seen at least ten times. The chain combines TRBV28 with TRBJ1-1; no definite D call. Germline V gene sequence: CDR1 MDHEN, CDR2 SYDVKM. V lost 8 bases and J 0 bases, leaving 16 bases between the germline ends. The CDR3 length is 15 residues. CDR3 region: CASHASGRMNTEAFF. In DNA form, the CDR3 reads TGTGCCAGCCATGCGAGCGGAAGGATGAACACTGAAGCTTTCTTT. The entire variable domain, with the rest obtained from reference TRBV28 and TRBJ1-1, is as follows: DVKVTQSSRYLVKRTGEKVFLECVQDMDHENMFWYRQDPGLGLRLIYFSYDVKMKEKGDIPEGYSVSREKKERFSLILESASTNQTSMYLCASHASGRMNTEAFFGQGTRLTVV.

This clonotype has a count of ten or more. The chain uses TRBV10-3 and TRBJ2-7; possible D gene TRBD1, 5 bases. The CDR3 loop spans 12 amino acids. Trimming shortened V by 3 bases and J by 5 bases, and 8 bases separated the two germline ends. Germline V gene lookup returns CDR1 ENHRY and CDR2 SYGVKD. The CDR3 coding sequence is TGTGCCATCAGTGATAAGGGGAACGAGCAGTACTTC. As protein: CAISDKGNEQYF.

The CDR3 DNA reads as TGTGCCAGCAGCTTCGACGGCTACAATGAGCAGTTCTTC. Encoded protein: CASSFDGYNEQFF. The rearrangement links TRBV7-9 to TRBJ2-1; D ambiguous. This CDR3 region has 13 residues. Germline CDR1 and CDR2: SEHNR and FQNEAQ (reference sequence). The V end lost 3 bases, the J end lost 3 bases, and 6 bases lay between the germline ends.

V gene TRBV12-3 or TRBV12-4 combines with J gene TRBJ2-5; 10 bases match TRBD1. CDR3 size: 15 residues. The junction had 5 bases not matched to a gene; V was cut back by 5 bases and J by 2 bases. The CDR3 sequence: CASSRTGGEQETQYF. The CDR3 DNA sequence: TGTGCCAGCAGTCGGACAGGGGGGGAGCAAGAGACCCAGTACTTC.

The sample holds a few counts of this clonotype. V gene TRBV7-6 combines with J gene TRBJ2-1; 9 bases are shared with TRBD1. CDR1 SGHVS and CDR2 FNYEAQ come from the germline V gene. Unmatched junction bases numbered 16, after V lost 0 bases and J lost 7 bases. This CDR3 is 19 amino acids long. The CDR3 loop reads CASSLAGTGTGKIWNEQFF. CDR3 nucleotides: TGTGCCAGCAGCTTAGCCGGAACCGGGACAGGGAAAATTTGGAATGAGCAGTTCTTC.

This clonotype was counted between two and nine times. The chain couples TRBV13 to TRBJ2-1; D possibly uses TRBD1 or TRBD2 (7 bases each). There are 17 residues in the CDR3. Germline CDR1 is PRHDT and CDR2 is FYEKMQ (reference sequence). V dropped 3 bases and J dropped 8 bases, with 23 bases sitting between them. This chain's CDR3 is CASSFSSQGGSRYEQFF. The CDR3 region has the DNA TGTGCCAGCAGCTTTAGTAGCCAGGGGGGGAGTAGGTATGAGCAGTTCTTC. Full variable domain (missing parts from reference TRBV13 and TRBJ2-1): AAGVIQSPRHLIKEKRETATLKCYPIPRHDTVYWYQQGPGQDPQFLISFYEKMQSDKGSIPDRFSAQQFSDYHSELNMSSLELGDSALYFCASSFSSQGGSRYEQFFGPGTRLTVL.

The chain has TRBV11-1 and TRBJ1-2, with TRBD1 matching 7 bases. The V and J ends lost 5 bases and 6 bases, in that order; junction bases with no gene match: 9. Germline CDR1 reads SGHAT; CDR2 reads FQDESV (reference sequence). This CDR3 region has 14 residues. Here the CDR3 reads CASSQLTGNHGYTF. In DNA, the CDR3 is TGTGCCAGCAGCCAGCTGACAGGGAATCATGGCTACACCTTC.

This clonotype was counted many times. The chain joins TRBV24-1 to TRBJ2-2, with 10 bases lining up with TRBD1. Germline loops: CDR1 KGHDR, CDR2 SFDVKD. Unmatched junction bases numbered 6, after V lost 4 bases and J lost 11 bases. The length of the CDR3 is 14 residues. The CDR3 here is CATSEPGTGAELFF. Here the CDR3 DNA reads TGTGCCACCAGTGAACCCGGGACAGGGGCCGAGCTGTTTTTT.

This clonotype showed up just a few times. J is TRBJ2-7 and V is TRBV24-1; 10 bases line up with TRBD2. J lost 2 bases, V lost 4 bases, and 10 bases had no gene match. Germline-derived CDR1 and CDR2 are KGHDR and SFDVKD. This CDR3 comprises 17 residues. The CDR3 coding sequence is TGTGCCACCAGTGACCGGACTAGCGGCGGTAAAGCCTACGAGCAGTACTTC. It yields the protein CATSDRTSGGKAYEQYF.

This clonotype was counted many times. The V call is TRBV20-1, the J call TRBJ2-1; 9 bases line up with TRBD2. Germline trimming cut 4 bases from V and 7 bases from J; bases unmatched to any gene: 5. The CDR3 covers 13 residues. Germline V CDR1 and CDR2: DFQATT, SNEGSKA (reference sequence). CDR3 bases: TGCAGTGCTATTAGCGGGAGTCAAAATGAGCAGTTCTTC. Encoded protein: CSAISGSQNEQFF.

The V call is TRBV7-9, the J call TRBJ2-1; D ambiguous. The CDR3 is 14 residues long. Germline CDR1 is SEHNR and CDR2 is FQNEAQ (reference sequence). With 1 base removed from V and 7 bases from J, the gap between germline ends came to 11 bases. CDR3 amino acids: CASSLGITSNEQFF. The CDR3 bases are TGTGCCAGCAGCTTAGGGATCACTTCTAATGAGCAGTTCTTC.

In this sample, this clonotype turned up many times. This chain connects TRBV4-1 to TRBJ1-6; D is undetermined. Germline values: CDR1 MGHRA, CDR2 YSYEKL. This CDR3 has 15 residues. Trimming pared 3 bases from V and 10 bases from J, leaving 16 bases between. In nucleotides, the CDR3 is TGCGCCAGCAGCCATGATTTCGGGGTTGGCTCACCCCTCCACTTT. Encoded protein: CASSHDFGVGSPLHF.

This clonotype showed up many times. In nucleotides, the CDR3 is TGCAGTGCTAGCGGGAGGTGGAGTGAGCAGTACTTC. It is translated as CSASGRWSEQYF. The V gene is TRBV20-1, the J gene TRBJ2-7; 7 nucleotides align to TRBD2. V gave up 3 bases and J gave up 7 bases; unmatched junction bases: 6. The CDR3 loop spans 12 amino acids. The germline gives CDR1 DFQATT, CDR2 SNEGSKA (reference sequence).

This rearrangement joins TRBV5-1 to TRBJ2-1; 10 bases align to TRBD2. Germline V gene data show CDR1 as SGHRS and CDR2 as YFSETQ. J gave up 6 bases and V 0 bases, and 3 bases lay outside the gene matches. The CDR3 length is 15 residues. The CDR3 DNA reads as TGCGCCAGCAGCTTGGCACTAGCGGGAACCAATGAGCAGTTCTTC. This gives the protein CASSLALAGTNEQFF.

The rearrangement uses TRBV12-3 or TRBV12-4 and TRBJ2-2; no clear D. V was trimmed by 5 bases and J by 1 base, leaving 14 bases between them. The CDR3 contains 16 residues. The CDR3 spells CASSPAQWGNTGELFF. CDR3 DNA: TGTGCCAGCAGTCCCGCGCAGTGGGGGAACACCGGGGAGCTGTTTTTT.

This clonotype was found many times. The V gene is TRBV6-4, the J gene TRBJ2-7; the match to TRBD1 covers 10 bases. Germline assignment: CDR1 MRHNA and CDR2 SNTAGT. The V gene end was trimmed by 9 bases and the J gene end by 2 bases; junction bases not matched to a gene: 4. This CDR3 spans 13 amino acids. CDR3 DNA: TGTGCCAGGGGGACAGGGGAAACCTACGAGCAGTACTTC. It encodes CARGTGETYEQYF.

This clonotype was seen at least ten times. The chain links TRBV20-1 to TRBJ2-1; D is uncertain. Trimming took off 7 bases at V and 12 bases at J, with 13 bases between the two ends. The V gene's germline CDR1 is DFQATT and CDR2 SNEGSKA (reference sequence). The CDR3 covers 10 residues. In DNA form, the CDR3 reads TGCAGTGTACGGCCGGCGGCGCAGTTCTTC. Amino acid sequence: CSVRPAAQFF.

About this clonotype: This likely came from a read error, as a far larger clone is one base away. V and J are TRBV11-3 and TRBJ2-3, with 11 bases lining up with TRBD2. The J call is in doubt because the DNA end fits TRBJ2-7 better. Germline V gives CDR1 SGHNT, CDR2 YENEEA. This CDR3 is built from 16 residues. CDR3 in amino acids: CASSPGLAEKSGEQYF. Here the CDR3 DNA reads TGTGCCAGCAGCCCGGGACTAGCGGAGAAGAGTGGTGAGCAGTACTTC.